This record looks at one T cell receptor beta chain sequence and its context. The entry originates in a study of blood T cell repertoires in COVID-19. This CDR3 has 14 amino acids. The germline CDR1 and CDR2 sequences are PRHDT and FYEKMQ (reference sequence). Trimming took 4 bases from V and 9 from J, leaving 16 bases between them. Generated by immunoSEQ multiplex PCR, the TCRdb table keeps only in-frame clones and is missing some. Here the sample spans 320,000 or so clones, around 85% being singletons. J is TRBJ1-5 and V is TRBV13, with D tentatively TRBD1 (6 bases). Specimen: PBMCs or T cells enriched from blood (not recorded which). The receptor was isolated from a woman under 40 who had been exposed to COVID-19. The CDR3 is CASSYRDINRPQHF. CDR3 DNA sequence: TGTGCCAGCAGCTACCGGGACATTAATAGGCCCCAGCATTTT.